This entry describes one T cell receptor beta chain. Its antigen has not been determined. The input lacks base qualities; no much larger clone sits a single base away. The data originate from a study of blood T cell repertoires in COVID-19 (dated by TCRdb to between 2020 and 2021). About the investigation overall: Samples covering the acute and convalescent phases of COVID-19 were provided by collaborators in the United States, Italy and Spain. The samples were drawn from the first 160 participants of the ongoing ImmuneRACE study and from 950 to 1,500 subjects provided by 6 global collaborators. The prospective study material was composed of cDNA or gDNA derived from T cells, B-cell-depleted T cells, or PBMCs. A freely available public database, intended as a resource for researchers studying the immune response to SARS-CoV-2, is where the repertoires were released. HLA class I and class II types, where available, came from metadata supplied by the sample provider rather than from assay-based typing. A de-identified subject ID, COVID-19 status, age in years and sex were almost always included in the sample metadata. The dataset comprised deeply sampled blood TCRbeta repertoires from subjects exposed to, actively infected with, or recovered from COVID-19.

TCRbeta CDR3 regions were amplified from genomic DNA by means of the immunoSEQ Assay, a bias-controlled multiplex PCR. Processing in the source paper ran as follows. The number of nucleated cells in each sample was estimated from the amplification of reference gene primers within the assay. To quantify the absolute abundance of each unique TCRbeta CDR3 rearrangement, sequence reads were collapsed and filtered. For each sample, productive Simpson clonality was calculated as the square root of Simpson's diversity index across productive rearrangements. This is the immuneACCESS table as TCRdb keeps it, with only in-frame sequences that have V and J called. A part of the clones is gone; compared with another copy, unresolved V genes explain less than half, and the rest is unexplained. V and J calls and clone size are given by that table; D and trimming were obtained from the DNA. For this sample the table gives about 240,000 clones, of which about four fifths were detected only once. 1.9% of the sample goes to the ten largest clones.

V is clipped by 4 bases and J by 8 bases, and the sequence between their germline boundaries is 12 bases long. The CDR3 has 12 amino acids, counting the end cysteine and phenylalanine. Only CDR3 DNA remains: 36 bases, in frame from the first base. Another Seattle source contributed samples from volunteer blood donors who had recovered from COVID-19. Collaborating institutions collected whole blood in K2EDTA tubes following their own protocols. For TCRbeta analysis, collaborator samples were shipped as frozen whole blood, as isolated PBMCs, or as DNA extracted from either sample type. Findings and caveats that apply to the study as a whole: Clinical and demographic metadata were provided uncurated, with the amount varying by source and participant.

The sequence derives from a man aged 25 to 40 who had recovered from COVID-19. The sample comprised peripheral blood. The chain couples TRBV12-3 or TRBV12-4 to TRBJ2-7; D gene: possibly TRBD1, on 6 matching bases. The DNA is TGTGCCAGCAGTTCCGGGACATTTAAGCAGTACTTC. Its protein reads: CASSSGTFKQYF.